A single TCR beta chain is shown here with its context. CDR1 and CDR2 from the germline V gene are LGHNA and YSLEER. The CDR3 extends over 18 amino acids. The V segment lost 4 bases and the J segment 0 bases; nucleotides outside the gene matches: 6. This entry comes from a study of blood T cell repertoires in COVID-19. Study-wide background: The study drew acute and convalescent COVID-19 samples from the United States, Italy and Spain. The analysed material was cDNA or gDNA that came from T cells, B-cell-depleted T cells, or PBMCs.

As handled by the study authors: Nucleated cell number was recorded as an estimate derived from reference gene primer amplification. Generated by immunoSEQ multiplex PCR, the TCRdb table keeps only in-frame clones and is missing some. V, J and clone size derive from that table, while D and trimming were established from the DNA sequence. Among 90,000 or so clones listed, around 88% were seen once. Patients from Seattle were sampled longitudinally, starting during active infection. This receptor was obtained from a woman aged 55 to 70 with COVID-19, enrolled during active disease. The genes are TRBV4-3 and TRBJ2-2, with 12 positions matching TRBD2. Sequenced: peripheral blood. CDR3 bases: TGCGCCAGCAGCCGCATACTAGCGGGGGGCCCGAACACCGGGGAGCTGTTTTTT. Residues: CASSRILAGGPNTGELFF.